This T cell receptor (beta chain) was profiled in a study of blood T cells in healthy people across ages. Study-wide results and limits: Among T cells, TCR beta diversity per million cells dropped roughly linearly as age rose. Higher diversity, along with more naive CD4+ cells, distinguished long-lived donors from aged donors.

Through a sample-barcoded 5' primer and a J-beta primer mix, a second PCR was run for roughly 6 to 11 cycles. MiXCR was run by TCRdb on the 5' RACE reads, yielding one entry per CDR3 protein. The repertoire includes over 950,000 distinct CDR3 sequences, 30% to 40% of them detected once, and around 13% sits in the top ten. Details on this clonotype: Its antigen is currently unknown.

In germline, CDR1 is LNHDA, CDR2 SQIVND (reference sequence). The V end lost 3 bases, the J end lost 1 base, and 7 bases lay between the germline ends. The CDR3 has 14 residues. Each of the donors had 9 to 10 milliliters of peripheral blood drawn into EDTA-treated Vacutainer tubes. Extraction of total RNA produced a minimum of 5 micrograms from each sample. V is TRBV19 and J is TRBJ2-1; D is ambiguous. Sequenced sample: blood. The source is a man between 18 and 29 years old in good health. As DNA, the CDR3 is TGTGCCAGTAGTATCAAATGGTCCTACAATGAGCAGTTCTTC. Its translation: CASSIKWSYNEQFF.